Sequencing of this T cell receptor beta chain was carried out in a study of T-cell reconstitution after alpha-beta-depleted transplantation in children (dated by TCRdb to 2016 to 2018). Background on the whole study: Using TCR repertoire profiling, the study followed T-cell immune reconstitution in a quantitative way in children after TCRalphabeta/CD19-depleted allogeneic hematopoietic cell transplantation. Points the paper makes about the study in general: The apparently early recovery of alphabetaT-cell counts about two months after transplant reportedly depended on only several hundred rapidly expanded clones that came from non-depleted graft cells. Over the following months the frequencies of hyperexpanded clones went down, and after one year T-cell counts and TCRbeta diversity were mostly credited to newly produced T cells. The high TCRbeta diversity at day 60 in some patients was ascribed to recipient T cells and intrathymic progenitors that had survived conditioning.

Inclusive of the bounding cysteine and phenylalanine, the CDR3 is 16 residues long. Only the CDR3 part of the read is kept: 48 bases, read in frame from the first base. This clonotype was seen a handful of times. Its specific antigen is unknown. No much larger clone exists at a distance of one base, and base qualities are not known. The method was PCR. For sequencing, an Illumina HiSeq 2500 was employed. TCR library preparation used molecular barcoding, with unique molecular identifiers applied to normalize quantification of the TCRbeta repertoire. TCRdb reran the public reads through fastp at Q25 and MiXCR, keeping productive beta chains. Each record represents a unique CDR3 protein, reported with the most common genes and DNA among its rows. Present in this sample are some 460,000 distinct CDR3 sequences, 15% to 20% of which were seen just once. Jointly, the top ten make up under 30% of the sample.

The sample's treatment or condition label, in plain terms: allogeneic hematopoietic cell transplantation with graft depleted of TCRalphabeta T cells and CD19 B cells. TCRalphabeta/CD19-depleted allogeneic hematopoietic cell grafts were given to the transplant recipients, all of whom were children. The specimen was PBMCs, mostly from graft donor cells, collected 360 days after TCRalphabeta/CD19-depleted stem cell transplant. This clonotype was obtained from a boy in the first two years of life who had a stem cell transplant for Wiskott-Aldrich syndrome, so the T cells may come from the graft donor. Recombination linked TRBV21-1 to TRBJ2-5; TRBD2 reflects the table's D call only, with no check against the DNA. TRBV21-1 is recorded as a pseudogene. In nucleotides, the sequence is TGTGCCAGCCCCGAAGGGCTAGCGGGGGCGGGGGGGACCCAGTACTTC. It codes for CASPEGLAGAGGTQYF.